One and the same sample provided the 13 T cell receptor beta chains below, sequenced in a study of T cell changes during pregnancy in multiple sclerosis. Profiled with immunoSEQ multiplex PCR; TCRdb holds only in-frame clones, not every one. The sample records about 64,000 clones, roughly 87% being singletons. Sequences were derived from peripheral blood, sampled in the second trimester of pregnancy. All receptors come from a female donor in good health, enrolled as a control in a pregnancy study.

This chain links TRBV15 with TRBJ2-1; 15 bases match TRBD2. The germline V gene has CDR1 LNHNV and CDR2 YYDKDF (reference sequence). The ends lost 0 bases at V and 14 bases at J; junction bases unmatched: 11. CDR3 size: 17 residues. DNA for the CDR3: TGTGCCACCAGCAGAGAAAGAGGGGGACTAGCGGGGGGAAGTAAGTTCTTC. It codes for CATSRERGGLAGGSKFF.

The chain uses TRBV18 and TRBJ2-5; D remains unclear. Germline V gene data show CDR1 as KGHSH and CDR2 as LQKENI. This CDR3 region has 14 residues. The germline V and J ends were trimmed by 0 bases and 5 bases, with 10 bases remaining between them. This chain's CDR3 is CASSPPSKIETQYF. The CDR3 DNA reads TGTGCCAGCTCACCACCGTCCAAAATCGAGACCCAGTACTTC.

V gene TRBV13 combines with J gene TRBJ2-7; 14 bases are shared with TRBD2. CDR1 PRHDT and CDR2 FYEKMQ come from the germline V gene (reference sequence). This CDR3 is built from 20 residues. V shed 3 bases and J 4 bases; nucleotides not matched to a gene: 17. DNA for the CDR3: TGTGCCAGCAGCTTCGGGGCATACTCCGGGACTAGCGGGAGTTTATACGAGCAGTACTTC. Translated: CASSFGAYSGTSGSLYEQYF.

This rearrangement joins TRBV2 to TRBJ1-3; D is possibly TRBD1 (5 bases). V lost 4 bases and J lost 5, with 9 bases in between. CDR3 length equals 13 residues. Looked up from germline, CDR1 is SNHLY and CDR2 is FYNNEI. CDR3 amino acids: CASSGRGRNTIYF. In DNA form, the CDR3 reads TGTGCCAGCAGTGGGAGGGGAAGAAACACCATATATTTT. Combining the CDR3 with reference TRBV2 and TRBJ1-3 gives the whole variable domain EPEVTQTPSHQVTQMGQEVILRCVPISNHLYFYWYRQILGQKVEFLVSFYNNEISEKSEIFDDQFSVERPDGSNFTLKIRSTKLEDSAMYFCASSGRGRNTIYFGEGSWLTVV.

The DNA for the CDR3 is TGTGCCAGCAGTTTAACAGGGGAAGAGACCCAGTACTTC. This codes for CASSLTGEETQYF. J is TRBJ2-5 and V is TRBV27, with 7 bases that match TRBD1. The V segment lost 2 bases and the J segment 3 bases; nucleotides outside the gene matches: 0. This CDR3 region has 13 residues. CDR1 and CDR2 (germline): MNHEY, SMNVEV (reference sequence).

In this sample, this clone turned up once. This chain links TRBV4-2 with TRBJ2-1; 10 bases map to TRBD2. In germline, CDR1 is LGHNA, CDR2 YNFKEQ. Losses at the gene ends were 0 bases for V and 6 bases for J; bases not matched to a gene: 5. This CDR3 region has 16 residues. This CDR3 is CASSQEPSGGANEQFF. The CDR3 nucleotides are TGTGCCAGCAGCCAAGAGCCGAGCGGGGGGGCCAATGAGCAGTTCTTC.

This clone has a single count. The rearrangement links TRBV30 to TRBJ2-1; no reliable D call. Per the germline V gene, CDR1 is GTSNPN and CDR2 is SVGIG (reference sequence). This CDR3 comprises 10 residues. The germline V and J ends were trimmed by 3 bases and 13 bases, with 10 bases remaining between them. The CDR3, as DNA: TGTGCCTGGAGAGATGAGACACAGTTCTTC. It codes for CAWRDETQFF. Using reference TRBV30 and TRBJ2-1 for the parts outside the CDR3, the full variable domain is SQTIHQWPATLVQPVGSPLSLECTVEGTSNPNLYWYRQAAGRGLQLLFYSVGIGQISSEVPQNLSASRPQDRQFILSSKKLLLSDSGFYLCAWRDETQFFGPGTRLTVL.

The gene calls are TRBV4-2 and TRBJ1-1; 12 bases are a match to TRBD1. Germline values: CDR1 LGHNA, CDR2 YNFKEQ. V dropped 5 bases and J dropped 4; count of bases not matched to a gene: 8. The CDR3 runs 16 residues. The CDR3 protein is CASSNAGTGGITEAFF. The CDR3 nucleotides read TGTGCCAGCAGCAACGCCGGGACAGGGGGCATCACTGAAGCTTTCTTT.

The chain links TRBV6-1 to TRBJ1-4; maybe TRBD1 (6 bases). Germline CDR1 is MNHNS and CDR2 is SASEGT. The CDR3 has 13 amino acids. The germline V and J ends were trimmed by 7 bases and 11 bases, with 17 bases remaining between them. CDR3 amino acids: CASIVDSGTKLFF. The CDR3, as DNA: TGTGCCAGCATTGTGGACAGTGGTACTAAACTGTTTTTT.

The chain employs TRBV6-1 and TRBJ2-1; perhaps TRBD2 as D (5 bases). Trimming removed 3 bases at V and 1 base at J, with 10 bases between. The germline CDR1 and CDR2 sequences are MNHNS and SASEGT. This CDR3 is 15 amino acids long. The CDR3 sequence is CASSEPGKSYNEQFF. As DNA, the CDR3 is TGTGCCAGCAGTGAGCCGGGAAAGTCCTACAATGAGCAGTTCTTC.

CDR3 residues: CASSLRRLNTEAFF. The DNA for the CDR3 is TGTGCCAGCAGCTTACGCAGGTTGAACACTGAAGCTTTCTTT. The chain employs TRBV5-4 and TRBJ1-1; no reliable D call. The CDR3 runs to 14 residues. V lost 2 bases, J lost 0 bases, and 8 bases lay in between. CDR1 SGHNT and CDR2 YYREEE come from the germline V gene (reference sequence).

V usage is TRBV6-1 and J usage is TRBJ2-5; 7 nucleotides line up with TRBD2. CDR1 and CDR2 (germline): MNHNS, SASEGT. This CDR3 comprises 17 residues. Losses at the gene ends were 3 bases for V and 7 bases for J; bases not matched to a gene: 17. The CDR3 DNA reads as TGTGCCAGCAGTGAGACACCGGGACTACACGCAGTGTGGACCCAGTACTTC. Protein: CASSETPGLHAVWTQYF.

This chain connects TRBV5-1 to TRBJ1-2; D unresolved. CDR1 SGHRS and CDR2 YFSETQ come from the germline V gene. Trimming cost V 1 base and J 6 bases, with 22 bases left between them. The CDR3 runs to 17 residues. The chain's CDR3 is CASSLSFPGVMSHGYTF. CDR3 sequence (DNA): TGCGCCAGCAGCTTGAGTTTTCCGGGTGTGATGTCGCATGGCTACACCTTC.